Listed here are 26 T cell receptor beta chains from one sample, sequenced in a study of blood T cell repertoires in COVID-19. Data came from immunoSEQ multiplex PCR; TCRdb stores just in-frame clones and leaves some out. The table lists roughly 65,000 clones, 65% to 85% of them singletons. The sample comprised peripheral blood. Receptor source: a human donor in a cohort sampled during active COVID-19.

The gene calls are TRBV7-9 and TRBJ1-2; 9 bases align to TRBD1. The CDR3 consists of 17 residues. V lost 3 bases and J lost 2; bases outside the gene matches: 10. The germline V gene encodes CDR1 SEHNR and CDR2 FQNEAQ (reference sequence). In DNA form, the CDR3 reads TGTGCCAGCAGCTTGGGATCAGGCGGACAGGGGAACTATGGCTACACCTTC. It encodes CASSLGSGGQGNYGYTF.

The CDR3 protein is CASSQDASGGAGDTQYF. The CDR3 DNA reads as TGTGCCAGCAGCCAAGACGCTAGCGGGGGGGCGGGAGATACGCAGTATTTT. This chain uses TRBV3-1 (or the pseudogene TRBV3-2) with TRBJ2-3; the match to TRBD2 covers 12 bases. Germline V gives CDR1 LGHDT, CDR2 YNNKEL (reference sequence). Germline trimming cut 0 bases from V and 5 bases from J; bases unmatched to any gene: 6. This CDR3 region has 17 residues.

This chain joins TRBV30 and TRBJ1-1, with 8 bases lining up with TRBD1. Germline CDR1 and CDR2: GTSNPN and SVGIG (reference sequence). Trimming removed 4 bases from V and 11 bases from J; junction bases left unmatched: 15. CDR3 length: 14 amino acids. Here the CDR3 reads CAWMALGQGILAFF. The CDR3 nucleotides read TGTGCCTGGATGGCCTTAGGACAGGGTATATTGGCTTTCTTT. Looking up the rest from reference TRBV30 and TRBJ1-1 gives the full variable domain: SQTIHQWPATLVQPVGSPLSLECTVEGTSNPNLYWYRQAAGRGLQLLFYSVGIGQISSEVPQNLSASRPQDRQFILSSKKLLLSDSGFYLCAWMALGQGILAFFGQGTRLTVV.

The genes are TRBV27 and TRBJ1-5, with 8 positions matching TRBD1. CDR1 and CDR2 (germline): MNHEY, SMNVEV (reference sequence). Trimming cost V 3 bases and J 3 bases; bases outside gene matches: 7. The length of the CDR3 is 16 residues. The CDR3: CASSFLGQGPNQPQHF. In DNA form, the CDR3 reads TGTGCCAGCAGTTTCCTCGGACAGGGTCCCAATCAGCCCCAGCATTTT.

The V call is TRBV9, the J call TRBJ2-3; D is uncertain. The CDR3 covers 15 residues. V was trimmed by 2 bases and J by 0 bases, leaving 10 bases between them. The germline V gene encodes CDR1 SGDLS and CDR2 YYNGEE. This CDR3 reads CASSVGTHSTDTQYF. CDR3 nucleotide sequence: TGTGCCAGCAGCGTGGGCACCCATAGCACAGATACGCAGTATTTT.

This rearrangement joins TRBV18 to TRBJ1-5, with 7 nucleotides matching TRBD1. This CDR3 is built from 17 residues. V was clipped by 0 bases and J by 0 bases; unmatched bases: 5. Germline lookup yields CDR1 KGHSH and CDR2 LQKENI. CDR3 DNA: TGTGCCAGCTCACCACCGTCGACAGGGATTAGCAATCAGCCCCAGCATTTT. Protein sequence: CASSPPSTGISNQPQHF.

This clone was picked up one time. The gene calls are TRBV5-5 and TRBJ1-5; D remains ambiguous. Germline V CDR1 and CDR2: SGHKS, YYEKEE (reference sequence). Trimming left V 0 bases short and J 11 bases short, with 15 bases between. There are 14 residues in the CDR3. CDR3 nucleotide sequence: TGTGCCAGCAGCTTGGAAGCAAATCGTCCGGCCCAGCATTTT. Translation gives CASSLEANRPAQHF.

The rearrangement joins TRBV6-1 to TRBJ2-7, with 10 bases identical to TRBD2. CDR3 size: 17 residues. J lost 6 bases, V lost 0 bases, and 11 bases had no gene match. Germline CDR1 MNHNS, CDR2 SASEGT. The CDR3 loop reads CASSEAPTSGVRGEQYF. CDR3 sequence (DNA): TGTGCCAGCAGTGAAGCGCCCACTAGCGGGGTTCGAGGCGAGCAGTACTTC.

This rearrangement joins TRBV28 to TRBJ1-6; unclear D gene. V was cut by 8 bases and J by 7 bases, with 21 bases left in between. There are 16 residues in the CDR3. Germline V gives CDR1 MDHEN, CDR2 SYDVKM. CDR3 coding DNA: TGTGCCAGCTTTCTACAGCGCGGGAGGCCCAATTCACCCCTCCACTTT. Translation gives CASFLQRGRPNSPLHF.

V usage is TRBV30 and J usage is TRBJ2-2, with TRBD2 matching over 7 bases. Per the germline V gene, CDR1 is GTSNPN and CDR2 is SVGIG (reference sequence). The CDR3 length is 18 residues. With V trimmed by 0 bases and J by 6 bases, 16 bases remained unmatched. The CDR3 sequence is CAWSVRPSGRKKAGELFF. CDR3 sequence (DNA): TGTGCCTGGAGTGTACGTCCTAGCGGCAGGAAAAAGGCCGGGGAGCTGTTTTTT.

The rearrangement uses TRBV12-3 or TRBV12-4 and TRBJ1-1; no clear D gene. This CDR3 is 13 amino acids long. With 2 bases removed from V and 1 base from J, the gap between germline ends came to 5 bases. The CDR3, as DNA: TGTGCCAGCAGTTTAAACAGGAACACTGAAGCTTTCTTT. This codes for CASSLNRNTEAFF.

The J gene is TRBJ1-6, the V gene TRBV9; 8 bases agree with TRBD1. The germline V gene has CDR1 SGDLS and CDR2 YYNGEE. Trimming at V came to 3 bases and at J to 10 bases, leaving 6 bases not matched to a gene. CDR3 length equals 14 residues. The CDR3 coding sequence is TGTGCCAGCAGCGCGACAGGGGCTGACTCACCCCTCCACTTT. Amino acid sequence: CASSATGADSPLHF. Based on the CDR3 plus reference TRBV9 and TRBJ1-6, the full variable domain is DSGVTQTPKHLITATGQRVTLRCSPRSGDLSVYWYQQSLDQGLQFLIQYYNGEERAKGNILERFSAQQFPDLHSELNLSSLELGDSALYFCASSATGADSPLHFGNGTRLTVT.

The rearrangement joins TRBV6-6 to TRBJ1-1; 7 nucleotides line up with TRBD1. In germline, CDR1 is MNHNY, CDR2 SVGAGI (reference sequence). The V and J ends lost 6 bases and 1 base, in that order; junction bases with no gene match: 8. The CDR3 is 15 residues long. The CDR3 DNA is TGTGCCAGCAGACGAACCGGGACAGAGAACACTGAAGCTTTCTTT. Protein sequence: CASRRTGTENTEAFF.

The rearrangement uses TRBV6-4 and TRBJ2-3; 10 bases align to TRBD2. The CDR3 sequence is 15 residues long. Unmatched junction bases numbered 0, after V lost 2 bases and J lost 1 base. Germline CDR1 MRHNA, CDR2 SNTAGT. The CDR3 protein is CASSDGTSGTDTQYF. The DNA of the CDR3 is TGTGCCAGCAGTGACGGGACTAGCGGCACAGATACGCAGTATTTT.

The chain carries TRBV4-1 and TRBJ1-6; D not certain. This CDR3 spans 15 amino acids. Looked up from germline, CDR1 is MGHRA and CDR2 is YSYEKL. V was trimmed by 1 base and J by 6 bases, leaving 10 bases between them. CDR3 nucleotides: TGCGCCAGCAGCCAAGGCCTTTTCGGTAATTCACCCCTCCACTTT. Translation: CASSQGLFGNSPLHF.

This chain uses TRBV30 with TRBJ2-3, with TRBD2 matching over 9 bases. This CDR3 comprises 14 residues. The junction had 4 bases not matched to a gene; V was cut back by 0 bases and J by 6 bases. Looked up from germline, CDR1 is GTSNPN and CDR2 is SVGIG (reference sequence). The CDR3 DNA sequence: TGTGCCTGGAGTGTAGCGGGGGGTATCGATACGCAGTATTTT. Protein sequence: CAWSVAGGIDTQYF.

This clone was detected once. The chain has TRBV7-3 and TRBJ2-1, with D perhaps matching TRBD2 (6 bases). The germline gives CDR1 SGHTA, CDR2 FQGTGA. Trimming cost V 2 bases and J 5 bases, with 13 bases left between them. The CDR3 sequence is 15 residues long. The CDR3 DNA reads as TGTGCCAGCAGCTTACTCGGGGGTCTCAACAATGAGCAGTTCTTC. It encodes CASSLLGGLNNEQFF.

The chain links TRBV19 to TRBJ1-2, with 8 nucleotides matching TRBD1. Germline V gene lookup returns CDR1 LNHDA and CDR2 SQIVND (reference sequence). J lost 6 bases, V lost 7 bases, and 4 bases had no gene match. CDR3 length: 12 amino acids. CDR3 DNA sequence: TGTGCCAGTATCAACAGGGGGGATGGCTACACCTTC. It specifies CASINRGDGYTF.

The chain combines TRBV5-1 with TRBJ2-2; TRBD1 is a possible D gene (6 bases). The V end was cut by 4 bases, the J end by 7 bases, with 11 bases between. The CDR3 sequence is 13 residues long. Germline V gene lookup returns CDR1 SGHRS and CDR2 YFSETQ. In nucleotides, the CDR3 is TGCGCCAGCAGCCCTCAGGGGATCGGGGAGCTGTTTTTT. Translated: CASSPQGIGELFF.

This sequence joins TRBV5-1 and TRBJ1-2, with TRBD1 identical over 9 bases. This CDR3 is 16 amino acids long. Per the germline V gene, CDR1 is SGHRS and CDR2 is YFSETQ. Trimming removed 3 bases from V and 4 bases from J; junction bases left unmatched: 10. The CDR3: CASSSTGTGIFYGYTF. Written as DNA, the CDR3 is TGCGCCAGCAGCTCCACCGGGACAGGGATATTCTATGGCTACACCTTC.

V usage is TRBV11-2 and J usage is TRBJ2-5; TRBD1 is a possible D gene (6 bases). The germline V gene has CDR1 SGHAT and CDR2 FQNNGV. The V and J ends lost 6 bases and 1 base respectively, with 21 bases between them. CDR3 length equals 17 residues. CDR3 nucleotide sequence: TGTGCCAGCAGTTACACGACCGGGACATTAACCCAAGAGACCCAGTACTTC. This translates into CASSYTTGTLTQETQYF.

The chain uses TRBV4-2 and TRBJ1-2; TRBD1 is a possible D gene (5 bases). The germline CDR1 and CDR2 sequences are LGHNA and YNFKEQ. This CDR3 is built from 11 residues. V lost 4 bases to trimming and J lost 8 bases, with 8 bases between them. In DNA form, the CDR3 reads TGTGCCAGCAGCCGGGGCAGCGGCTACACCTTC. Encoded protein: CASSRGSGYTF.

This chain uses TRBV5-6 with TRBJ2-5; TRBD2 is a possible D gene (6 bases). CDR3 length: 15 amino acids. V was clipped by 1 base and J by 5 bases, with 15 bases between them. Germline values: CDR1 SGHDT, CDR2 YYEEEE. CDR3 bases: TGTGCCAGCAGCTTGCGGGGGTTTAGGGAGGAGACCCAGTACTTC. It specifies CASSLRGFREETQYF.

This clone was counted once. The chain combines TRBV15 with TRBJ1-3, with 8 nucleotides matching TRBD1. Germline CDR1 is LNHNV and CDR2 is YYDKDF (reference sequence). Trimming at V came to 1 base and at J to 0 bases, leaving 8 bases not matched to a gene. CDR3 size: 18 residues. The CDR3 DNA follows: TGTGCCACCAGCAGAGTAGGGACAGGTTTTAGCTCTGGAAACACCATATATTTT. Residues: CATSRVGTGFSSGNTIYF.

This clone was picked up a small number of times. This chain joins TRBV28 and TRBJ2-5; 8 nucleotides match TRBD1. The CDR3 has 15 amino acids. Unmatched junction bases numbered 8, after V lost 5 bases and J lost 3 bases. Germline V CDR1 and CDR2: MDHEN, SYDVKM. CDR3 in amino acids: CASSHRGEVKETQYF. Here the CDR3 DNA reads TGTGCCAGCAGTCACAGGGGGGAAGTAAAAGAGACCCAGTACTTC.

The chain recombines TRBV9 with TRBJ2-7; D not certain. CDR3 length: 13 amino acids. Trimming stripped 4 bases from V and 3 bases from J, with 11 bases between. Germline CDR1 and CDR2: SGDLS and YYNGEE. CDR3 sequence (DNA): TGTGCCAGCAGCCCCAGGTCGATCTACGAGCAGTACTTC. As protein: CASSPRSIYEQYF.